The clone carrying this T cell receptor beta chain was counted once. Its target is not known. The CDR3 length is 15 residues. Per the germline V gene, CDR1 is SGHVS and CDR2 is FQNEAQ. The J segment lost 5 bases and the V segment lost 4 bases, leaving 4 bases of the junction unmatched. There were TCR beta CDR3 regions amplified from RNA transcripts. The primer set for the first-round RT-PCR of the TCR CDR3 was HTBI. TCRdb re-called the multiplex PCR reads with MiXCR, one entry per CDR3 protein. This repertoire shows about 520,000 distinct CDR3 sequences, around a quarter found once; its top ten account for about 10%. This sample was taken from a study of T cells in Graves' hyperthyroidism and ophthalmopathy. General study results and limits: The majority of expanded thyroid clonotypes above 0.001 also appeared in blood.

This chain uses TRBV7-8 with TRBJ2-2; 10 nucleotides align to TRBD2. The TCR originated in a woman aged 25 to 39 with Graves' ophthalmopathy. The material sequenced was blood. The CDR3 loop reads CASSSSGGGTGELFF. The CDR3 DNA is TGTGCCAGCAGCTCTAGCGGGGGTGGGACCGGGGAGCTGTTTTTT. The full variable domain, its missing parts supplied by reference TRBV7-8 and TRBJ2-2, is GAGVSQSPRYKVAKRGQDVALRCDPISGHVSLFWYQQALGQGPEFLTYFQNEAQLDKSGLPSDRFFAERPEGSVSTLKIQRTQQEDSAVYLCASSSSGGGTGELFFGEGSRLTVL.